The 10 T cell receptor beta chains presented below share a single source sample, sequenced in a study of T cell responses to AZD1222 COVID-19 vaccine. The protocol was immunoSEQ multiplex PCR, while the TCRdb copy is restricted to in-frame clones and leaves out a portion. The repertoire has 160,000 or so clones, 90% of them found once; the top ten carry about 1.6%. The specimen was peripheral blood, collected 28 days after the second AZD1222 dose. The receptors originated from an adult who received the AZD1222 COVID-19 vaccine.

The chain employs TRBV28 and TRBJ1-1, with D perhaps matching TRBD1 (5 bases). The V gene lost 6 bases and the J gene lost 4 bases, with 12 bases spanning the gap. CDR1 and CDR2 from the germline V gene are MDHEN and SYDVKM. This CDR3 has 13 amino acids. CDR3 residues: CASRVQGITEAFF. The CDR3 coding sequence is TGTGCCAGCAGGGTCCAGGGAATCACTGAAGCTTTCTTT.

This rearrangement joins TRBV28 to TRBJ1-1; D ambiguous. The CDR3 length is 13 residues. The germline V and J ends were trimmed by 4 bases and 4 bases, with 10 bases remaining between them. Germline assignment: CDR1 MDHEN and CDR2 SYDVKM. The CDR3 region is CASSYPEGTEAFF. The CDR3 nucleotides read TGTGCCAGCAGTTACCCCGAGGGCACTGAAGCTTTCTTT.

The DNA of the CDR3 is TGTGCCATCAGTGAGATGGGTATGGGGAATCAGCCCCAGCATTTT. This translates into CAISEMGMGNQPQHF. The chain employs TRBV10-3 and TRBJ1-5; D ambiguous. Germline CDR1 ENHRY, CDR2 SYGVKD. Between the trimmed V and J ends, which lost 2 bases and 4 bases, there was a span of 12 bases. This CDR3 contains 15 residues.

CDR3 residues: CASSQVGGTDSYEQYF. The CDR3 DNA sequence: TGTGCCAGCAGCCAAGTAGGAGGGACAGACTCCTACGAGCAGTACTTC. The chain links TRBV4-2 to TRBJ2-7; a weak D match, TRBD1 (7 bases). Trimming shortened V by 1 base and J by 0 bases, and 13 bases separated the two germline ends. Germline assignment: CDR1 LGHNA and CDR2 YNFKEQ. The CDR3 spans 16 residues.

The CDR3 is CASTGPHVRATNEKLFF. In nucleotides, the CDR3 is TGTGCCAGCACCGGCCCGCACGTCAGGGCAACTAATGAAAAACTGTTTTTT. This chain links TRBV2 with TRBJ1-4, with a tentative D call TRBD1 (5 bases). The CDR3 runs to 17 residues. Germline V CDR1 and CDR2: SNHLY, FYNNEI. V lost 7 bases and J lost 0, with 18 bases in between. The entire variable domain, with the rest obtained from reference TRBV2 and TRBJ1-4, is as follows: EPEVTQTPSHQVTQMGQEVILRCVPISNHLYFYWYRQILGQKVEFLVSFYNNEISEKSEIFDDQFSVERPDGSNFTLKIRSTKLEDSAMYFCASTGPHVRATNEKLFFGSGTQLSVL.

This rearrangement joins TRBV7-2 to TRBJ1-1; no firm D call. CDR1 is SGHTA and CDR2 is FQGNSA in the germline V gene. The CDR3 totals 15 residues. With 5 bases removed from V and 1 base from J, the gap between germline ends came to 14 bases. The CDR3 region is CASSPFGQRNTEAFF. Written as DNA, the CDR3 is TGTGCCAGCAGCCCCTTTGGGCAGAGGAACACTGAAGCTTTCTTT.

This chain joins TRBV9 and TRBJ2-1, with TRBD2 matching over 8 bases. The ends lost 4 bases at V and 4 bases at J; junction bases unmatched: 7. Germline assignment: CDR1 SGDLS and CDR2 YYNGEE. The length of the CDR3 is 15 residues. CDR3 DNA: TGTGCCAGCAGCCAGTCCGGGACTAGTTACAATGAGCAGTTCTTC. Residues: CASSQSGTSYNEQFF.

This clone has more than one count but fewer than ten. Other nucleotide sequences in the sample specify the same CDR3. The chain is built from TRBV5-1 and TRBJ2-7; no clear D gene. V shed 4 bases and J shed 4 bases, with 9 bases lying between them. CDR3 length equals 12 residues. Germline V gene data show CDR1 as SGHRS and CDR2 as YFSETQ. CDR3: CASSLGFYEQYF. The CDR3 nucleotides read TGCGCCAGCAGCCTAGGGTTTTACGAGCAGTACTTC.

The chain employs TRBV27 and TRBJ2-3; possible D gene TRBD1, 6 bases. This CDR3 is built from 14 residues. Trimming took 7 bases from V and 2 from J, leaving 13 bases between them. The germline CDR1 and CDR2 sequences are MNHEY and SMNVEV (reference sequence). CDR3 in amino acids: CASTSRGNTDTQYF. CDR3 sequence (DNA): TGTGCCAGCACCTCTAGGGGGAACACAGATACGCAGTATTTT.

This sequence joins TRBV27 and TRBJ2-7; the match to TRBD1 covers 10 bases. CDR1 is MNHEY, CDR2 SMNVEV, per germline (reference sequence). The CDR3 is made up of 15 amino acids. With 2 bases clipped from V and 3 bases from J, the junction kept 4 bases outside the gene matches. The CDR3 sequence: CASSLRQGAHYEQYF. As DNA, the CDR3 is TGTGCCAGCAGTTTACGACAGGGGGCTCACTACGAGCAGTACTTC.